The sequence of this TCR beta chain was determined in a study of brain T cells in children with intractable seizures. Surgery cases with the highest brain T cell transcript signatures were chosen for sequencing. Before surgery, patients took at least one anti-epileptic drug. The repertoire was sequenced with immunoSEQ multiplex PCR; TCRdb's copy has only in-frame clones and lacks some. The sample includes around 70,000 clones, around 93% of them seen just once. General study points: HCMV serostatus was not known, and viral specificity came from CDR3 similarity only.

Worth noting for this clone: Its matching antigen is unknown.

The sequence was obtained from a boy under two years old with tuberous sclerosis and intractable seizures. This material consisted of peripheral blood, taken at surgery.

The CDR3 DNA reads as TGTGCCAGCAGTTATCCCGGGACAGGCTATAATTCACCCCTCCACTTT. Its protein product is CASSYPGTGYNSPLHF. The V gene is TRBV28, the J gene TRBJ1-6, with 8 bases identical to TRBD1. Germline V CDR1 and CDR2: MDHEN, SYDVKM. The CDR3 extends over 16 amino acids. Trimming cost V 4 bases and J 3 bases; bases outside gene matches: 5.